This T cell receptor (beta chain) was captured by sequencing in a study of blood T cell repertoires in COVID-19. Study-wide context: Italy, Spain and the United States were the sources of the convalescent and acute COVID-19 samples. Sources were T cells, B-cell-depleted T cells, or PBMCs; the material itself was cDNA or gDNA.

Per the authors' pipeline: Estimates of nucleated cell counts were drawn from the amplification of reference gene primers. Measured with immunoSEQ multiplex PCR; TCRdb has only the in-frame clones, and not every one. The DNA was the basis for D and trimming; V, J and clone size are from that table. Altogether about 33,000 clones are present, around 85% being singletons, with the ten largest covering about 6.4%. Trimming took 5 bases from V and 5 from J, leaving 16 bases between them. The germline gives CDR1 LNHNV, CDR2 YYDKDF (reference sequence). CDR3 length: 14 residues. This clone was detected only once.

Specimen: peripheral blood. The chain couples TRBV15 to TRBJ2-7; D possibly corresponds to TRBD1 (5 bases). This TCR was sampled from a man aged 55 to 70 with active COVID-19. The CDR3 coding sequence is TGTGCCACCAGCTTCGACACCGGCAGGGACGAGCAGTACTTC. Encoded protein: CATSFDTGRDEQYF.